One TCR beta chain is described in this entry. The sample belongs to a study of blood T cell repertoires in COVID-19. Sequencing was performed with immunoSEQ multiplex PCR; in TCRdb, only in-frame clones are kept and a portion is missing. This sample yields about 290,000 clones, of which more than 80% are seen a single time; 3% belongs to the top ten. Sequencing used peripheral blood. The receptor comes from a woman aged 30 to 39 with active or convalescent COVID-19.

CDR3: CASKFTVSYTEAFF. The CDR3 bases are TGTGCCAGTAAGTTTACAGTGAGCTACACTGAAGCTTTCTTT. The chain carries TRBV19 and TRBJ1-1; D is undetermined. The CDR3 runs to 14 residues. With 7 bases removed from V and 3 bases from J, the gap between germline ends came to 15 bases. Germline V gene sequence: CDR1 LNHDA, CDR2 SQIVND (reference sequence).